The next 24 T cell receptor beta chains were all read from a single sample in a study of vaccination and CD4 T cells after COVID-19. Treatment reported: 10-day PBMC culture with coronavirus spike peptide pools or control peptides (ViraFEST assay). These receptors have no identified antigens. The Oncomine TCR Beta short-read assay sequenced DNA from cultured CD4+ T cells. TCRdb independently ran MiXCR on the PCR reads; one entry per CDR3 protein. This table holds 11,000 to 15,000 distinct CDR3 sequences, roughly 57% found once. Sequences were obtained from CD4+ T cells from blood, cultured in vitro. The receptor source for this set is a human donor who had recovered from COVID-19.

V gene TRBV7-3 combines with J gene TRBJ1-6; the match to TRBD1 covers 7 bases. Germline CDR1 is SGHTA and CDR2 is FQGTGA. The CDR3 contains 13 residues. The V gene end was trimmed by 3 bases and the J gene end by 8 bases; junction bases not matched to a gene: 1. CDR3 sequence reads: CASSFTGDSPLHF. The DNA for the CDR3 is TGTGCCAGCAGCTTTACAGGGGATTCACCCCTCCACTTT.

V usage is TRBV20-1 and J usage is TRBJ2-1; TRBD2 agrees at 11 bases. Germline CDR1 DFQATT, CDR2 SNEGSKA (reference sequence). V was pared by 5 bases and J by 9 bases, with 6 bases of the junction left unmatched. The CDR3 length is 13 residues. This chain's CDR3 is CSAFTSGSFEQFF. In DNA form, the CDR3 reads TGCAGTGCTTTTACTAGCGGGAGCTTTGAGCAGTTCTTC.

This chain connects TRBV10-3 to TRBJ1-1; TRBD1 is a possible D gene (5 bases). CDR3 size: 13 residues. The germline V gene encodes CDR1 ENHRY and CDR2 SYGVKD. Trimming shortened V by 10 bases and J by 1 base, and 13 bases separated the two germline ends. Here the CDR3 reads CASLGASNTEAFF. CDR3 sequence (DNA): TGTGCCAGCCTTGGGGCTTCGAACACTGAAGCTTTCTTT.

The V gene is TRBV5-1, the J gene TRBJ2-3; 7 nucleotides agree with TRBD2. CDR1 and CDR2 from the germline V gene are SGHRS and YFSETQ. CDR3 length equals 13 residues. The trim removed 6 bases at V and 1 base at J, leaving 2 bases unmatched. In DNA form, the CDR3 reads TGCGCCAGCAACCGGGGGGGCACAGATACGCAGTATTTT. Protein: CASNRGGTDTQYF.

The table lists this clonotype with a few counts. The DNA for the CDR3 is TGTGCCAGCAGTAGGGACAGGGGTCAGCCCCAGCATTTT. This encodes CASSRDRGQPQHF. The chain employs TRBV6-4 and TRBJ1-5; 10 bases map to TRBD1. CDR3 length equals 13 residues. CDR1 MRHNA and CDR2 SNTAGT come from the germline V gene. J was trimmed by 6 bases and V by 5 bases; bases with no gene match: 1.

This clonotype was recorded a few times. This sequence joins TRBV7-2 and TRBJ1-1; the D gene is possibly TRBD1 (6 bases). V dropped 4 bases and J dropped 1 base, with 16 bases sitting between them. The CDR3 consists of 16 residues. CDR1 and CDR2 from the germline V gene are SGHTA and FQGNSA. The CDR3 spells CASSSRYAGANTEAFF. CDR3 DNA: TGTGCCAGCAGCTCCCGTTACGCAGGGGCGAACACTGAAGCTTTCTTT.

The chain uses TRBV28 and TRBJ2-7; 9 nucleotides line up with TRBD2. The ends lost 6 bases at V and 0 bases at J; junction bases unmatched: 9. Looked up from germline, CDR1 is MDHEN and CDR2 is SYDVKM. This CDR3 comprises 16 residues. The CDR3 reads CASRRRAGGFSYEQYF. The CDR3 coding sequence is TGTGCCAGCAGAAGACGGGCGGGAGGGTTCTCCTACGAGCAGTACTTC.

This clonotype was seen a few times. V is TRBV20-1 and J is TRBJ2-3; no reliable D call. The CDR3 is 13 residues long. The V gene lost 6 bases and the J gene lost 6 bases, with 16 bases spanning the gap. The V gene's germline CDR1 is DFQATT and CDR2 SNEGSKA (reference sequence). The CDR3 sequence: CSAENGMADTQYF. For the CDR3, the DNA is TGCAGTGCGGAGAATGGAATGGCGGATACGCAGTATTTT.

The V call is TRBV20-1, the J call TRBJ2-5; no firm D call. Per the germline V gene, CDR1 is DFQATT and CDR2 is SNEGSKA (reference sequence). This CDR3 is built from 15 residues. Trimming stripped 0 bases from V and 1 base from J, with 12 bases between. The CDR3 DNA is TGCAGTGCTAGAGATGCTGTTGGGGTCCAAGAGACCCAGTACTTC. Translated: CSARDAVGVQETQYF.

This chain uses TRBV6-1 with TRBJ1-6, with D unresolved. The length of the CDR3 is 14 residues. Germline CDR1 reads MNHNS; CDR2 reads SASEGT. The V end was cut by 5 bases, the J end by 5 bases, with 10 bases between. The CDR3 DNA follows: TGTGCCAGCAGTCGAAGGGTGAATAATTCACCCCTCCACTTT. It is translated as CASSRRVNNSPLHF.

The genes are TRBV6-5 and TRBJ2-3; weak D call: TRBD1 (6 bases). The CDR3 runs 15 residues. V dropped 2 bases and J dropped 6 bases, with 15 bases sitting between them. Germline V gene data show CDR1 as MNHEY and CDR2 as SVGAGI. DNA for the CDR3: TGTGCCAGCAGTTACACCCTCGGACAGAGTGATACGCAGTATTTT. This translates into CASSYTLGQSDTQYF.

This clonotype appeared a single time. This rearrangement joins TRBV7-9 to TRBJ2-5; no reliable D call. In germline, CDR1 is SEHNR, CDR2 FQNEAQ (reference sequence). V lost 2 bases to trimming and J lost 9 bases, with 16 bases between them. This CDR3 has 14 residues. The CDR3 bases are TGTGCCAGCAGCTTACTAGGGTGGAGATCGTCCCAGTACTTC. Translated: CASSLLGWRSSQYF.

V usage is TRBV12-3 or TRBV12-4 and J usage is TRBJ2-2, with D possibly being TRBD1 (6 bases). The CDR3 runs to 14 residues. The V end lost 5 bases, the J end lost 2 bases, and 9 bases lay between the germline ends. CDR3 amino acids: CASSPGHNTGELFF. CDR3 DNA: TGTGCCAGCAGTCCGGGACATAACACCGGGGAGCTGTTTTTT.

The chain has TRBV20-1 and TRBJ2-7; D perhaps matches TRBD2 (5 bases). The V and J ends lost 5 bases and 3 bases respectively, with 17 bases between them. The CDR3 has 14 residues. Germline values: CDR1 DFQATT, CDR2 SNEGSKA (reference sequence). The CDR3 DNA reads TGCAGTGCTGTGGGTGGGTTGGGGAGCTACGAGCAGTACTTC. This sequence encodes CSAVGGLGSYEQYF.

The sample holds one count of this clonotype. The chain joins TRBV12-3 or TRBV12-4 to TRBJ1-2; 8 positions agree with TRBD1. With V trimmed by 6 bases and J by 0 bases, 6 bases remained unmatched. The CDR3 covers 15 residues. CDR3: CASRSTGEANYGYTF. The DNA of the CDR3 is TGTGCCAGCAGGTCGACAGGGGAAGCTAACTATGGCTACACCTTC.

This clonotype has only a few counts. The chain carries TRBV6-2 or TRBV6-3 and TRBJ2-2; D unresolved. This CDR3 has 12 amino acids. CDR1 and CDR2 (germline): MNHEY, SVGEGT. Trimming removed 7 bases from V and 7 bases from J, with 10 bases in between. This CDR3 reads CASKDPGGELFF. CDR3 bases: TGTGCCAGCAAAGATCCGGGCGGGGAGCTGTTTTTT.

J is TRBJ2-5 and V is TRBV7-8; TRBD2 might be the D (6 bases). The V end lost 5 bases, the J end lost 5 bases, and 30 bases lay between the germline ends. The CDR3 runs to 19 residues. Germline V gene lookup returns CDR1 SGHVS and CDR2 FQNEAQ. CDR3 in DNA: TGTGCCAGCAGCCCCCACCGGGAGAGAGGCTGGTGGTCGGTGGAGACCCAGTACTTC. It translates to CASSPHRERGWWSVETQYF.

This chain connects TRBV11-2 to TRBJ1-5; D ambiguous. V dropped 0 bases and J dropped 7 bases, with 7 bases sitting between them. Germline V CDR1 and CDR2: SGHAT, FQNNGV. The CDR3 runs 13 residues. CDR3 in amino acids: CASSLDRRQPQHF. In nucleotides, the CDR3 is TGTGCCAGCAGCTTAGATAGGAGGCAGCCCCAGCATTTT.

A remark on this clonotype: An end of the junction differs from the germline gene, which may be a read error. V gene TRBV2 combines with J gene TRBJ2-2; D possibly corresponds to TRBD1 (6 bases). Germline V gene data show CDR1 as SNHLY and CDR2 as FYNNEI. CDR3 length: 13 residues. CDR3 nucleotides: TGTGCCAGCAGCGAAGAACAGGGTGGGGAGCTGTTTTTT. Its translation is CASSEEQGGELFF.

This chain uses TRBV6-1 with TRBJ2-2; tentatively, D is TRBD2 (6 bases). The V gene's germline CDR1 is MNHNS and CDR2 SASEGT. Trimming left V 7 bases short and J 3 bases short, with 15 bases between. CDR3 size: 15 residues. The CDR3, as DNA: TGTGCCAGCAACGCCGGGACTGGATACACCGGGGAGCTGTTTTTT. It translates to CASNAGTGYTGELFF.

The CDR3 here is CASRWTENNEQFF. The CDR3 DNA sequence: TGTGCCAGCAGGTGGACAGAGAACAATGAGCAGTTCTTC. The chain uses TRBV2 and TRBJ2-1; D possibly corresponds to TRBD1 (6 bases). The CDR3 has 13 amino acids. V shed 6 bases and J shed 5 bases, with 11 bases lying between them. The germline V gene encodes CDR1 SNHLY and CDR2 FYNNEI. Full variable domain (outside the CDR3, taken from reference TRBV2 and TRBJ2-1): EPEVTQTPSHQVTQMGQEVILRCVPISNHLYFYWYRQILGQKVEFLVSFYNNEISEKSEIFDDQFSVERPDGSNFTLKIRSTKLEDSAMYFCASRWTENNEQFFGPGTRLTVL.

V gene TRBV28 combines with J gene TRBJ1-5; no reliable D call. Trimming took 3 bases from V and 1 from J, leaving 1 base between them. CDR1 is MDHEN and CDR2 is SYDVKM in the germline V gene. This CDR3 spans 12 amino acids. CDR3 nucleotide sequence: TGTGCCAGCAGTTTCAGCAATCAGCCCCAGCATTTT. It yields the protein CASSFSNQPQHF.

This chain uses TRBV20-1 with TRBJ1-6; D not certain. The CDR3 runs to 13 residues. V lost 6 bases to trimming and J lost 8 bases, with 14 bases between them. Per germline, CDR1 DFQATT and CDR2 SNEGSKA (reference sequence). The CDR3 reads CSANAVRDSPLHF. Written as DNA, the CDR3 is TGCAGTGCCAACGCCGTGAGGGATTCACCCCTCCACTTT.

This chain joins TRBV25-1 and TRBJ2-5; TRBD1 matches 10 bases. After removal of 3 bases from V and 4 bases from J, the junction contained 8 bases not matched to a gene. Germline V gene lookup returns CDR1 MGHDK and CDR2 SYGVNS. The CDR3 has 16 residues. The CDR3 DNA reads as TGTGCCAGCAGTGACTGGGACAGGGGAGCCGTAGAGACCCAGTACTTC. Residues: CASSDWDRGAVETQYF.